A single sample is the source of the 7 T cell receptor beta chains below, sequenced in a study of T-cell reconstitution after alpha-beta-depleted transplantation in children (dated by TCRdb to the mid-2010s). Library generation was performed with PCR. Sequencing used an Illumina HiSeq 2500. TCR library preparation used molecular barcoding, with unique molecular identifiers applied to normalize quantification of the TCRbeta repertoire. Using fastp at Q25 and MiXCR, TCRdb reprocessed the public reads and kept productive beta chains. Records with the same CDR3 protein are collapsed into one entry carrying the most frequent genes and DNA. Present in this sample are around 240,000 distinct CDR3 sequences, approximately 9.9% of which were seen just once. The ten biggest clones cover about 4.9% of the sample. The sample in question was PBMCs from the stem cell graft donor, obtained from the stem cell graft. These receptors came from a human donor who donated a stem cell graft to a child with SCID.

This clonotype was picked up a small number of times. The chain uses TRBV5-1 and TRBJ1-1; 7 bases fit TRBD1. The CDR3 contains 17 residues. Trimming removed 4 bases from V and 5 bases from J; junction bases left unmatched: 17. Germline V gene lookup returns CDR1 SGHRS and CDR2 YFSETQ. The CDR3 sequence is CASSPSPGTAQGTEAFF. DNA for the CDR3: TGCGCCAGCAGCCCATCTCCCGGGACAGCACAAGGGACTGAAGCTTTCTTT.

The chain is built from TRBV11-1 and TRBJ2-2; weak D call: TRBD2 (5 bases). V was trimmed by 9 bases and J by 6 bases, leaving 26 bases between them. CDR3 length equals 17 residues. The germline V gene encodes CDR1 SGHAT and CDR2 FQDESV (reference sequence). CDR3: CASLNGGTPKRAGELFF. The CDR3 DNA reads as TGTGCCAGTCTGAACGGAGGAACACCGAAACGCGCCGGGGAGCTGTTTTTT.

This clonotype has at least ten counts. The chain uses TRBV20-1 and TRBJ2-5; 13 bases agree with TRBD2. CDR1 and CDR2 (germline): DFQATT, SNEGSKA (reference sequence). This CDR3 contains 14 residues. V shed 4 bases and J 4 bases; nucleotides not matched to a gene: 3. Here the CDR3 reads CSATGLAGIETQYF. For the CDR3, the DNA is TGCAGTGCTACGGGACTAGCGGGGATAGAGACCCAGTACTTC.

This clonotype has at least ten counts. The chain joins TRBV5-1 to TRBJ1-1; maybe TRBD1 (6 bases). Deletions cut 1 base from V and 0 bases from J, with 10 bases between. Germline V CDR1 and CDR2: SGHRS, YFSETQ. The length of the CDR3 is 15 residues. The CDR3 DNA follows: TGCGCCAGCAGCTTGAGGGGGGAGATGAACACTGAAGCTTTCTTT. This codes for CASSLRGEMNTEAFF.

This clonotype appeared many times. V usage is TRBV4-3 and J usage is TRBJ1-2; D ambiguous. The CDR3 spans 16 residues. Germline values: CDR1 LGHNA, CDR2 YSLEER. V lost 1 base and J lost 8, with 20 bases in between. This CDR3 reads CASSQVVSVVRWGYTF. CDR3 sequence (DNA): TGCGCCAGCAGCCAAGTGGTGTCGGTTGTCCGCTGGGGCTACACCTTC.

This clonotype was counted at least ten times. The chain couples TRBV12-3 or TRBV12-4 to TRBJ1-1; D remains ambiguous. Trimming took 4 bases from V and 1 from J, leaving 7 bases between them. The CDR3 spans 13 residues. This CDR3 is CASSSTENTEAFF. CDR3 DNA: TGTGCCAGCAGTTCTACAGAGAACACTGAAGCTTTCTTT.

The V and J genes are TRBV10-3 and TRBJ1-2, with unresolved D. The CDR3 spans 12 residues. Germline V gene sequence: CDR1 ENHRY, CDR2 SYGVKD. This CDR3 is CAIRRANYGYTF. Here the CDR3 DNA reads TGTGCAATCCGGCGGGCCAACTATGGCTACACCTTC.